These T cell receptor beta chains were read from a single sample in a study of blood T cell repertoires in COVID-19. Profiling relied on immunoSEQ multiplex PCR, and the TCRdb table lists in-frame clones only, not all of them. The sample yields some 42,000 clones, around 76% seen once. Sequenced: peripheral blood. The receptors derive from an elderly man with acute or convalescent COVID-19. Both conserved end residues are part of each CDR3.

V,J,CDR3
TRBV7-8,TRBJ1-2,CASSLGGHPAGYTF
TRBV10-1,TRBJ2-1,CASSGGGAYNEQFF
TRBV9,TRBJ1-1,CASSVNIGNTEAFF
TRBV7-2,TRBJ2-2,CASSLDRIGGELFF
TRBV2,TRBJ1-6,CASSVSSVSPLHF
TRBV6-5,TRBJ2-3,CASSSSGGTDTQYF
TRBV7-9,TRBJ1-2,CASSLDTVYGYTF
TRBV29-1,TRBJ1-2,CSDFDSAYGYTF
TRBV11-2,TRBJ2-2,CASSLDQAPNTGELFF
TRBV19,TRBJ1-2,CASSRQDHYGYTF
TRBV10-1,TRBJ2-2,CARRTSDRTGELFF
TRBV5-4,TRBJ2-1,CASSFPGTSSYNEQFF
TRBV11-2,TRBJ2-3,CASSLLAGASDTQYF
TRBV9,TRBJ2-5,CASSNAGTSMETQYF
TRBV5-1,TRBJ2-2,CASSLGTGVTGELFF
TRBV9,TRBJ1-1,CASSVDPGWTEAFF
TRBV7-3,TRBJ2-3,CASSGGLAGTTDTQYF
TRBV2,TRBJ2-5,CASSGFGGGGETQYF
TRBV24-1,TRBJ1-5,CATSGRDNQPQHF
TRBV3-1/TRBV3-2,TRBJ2-7,CASSGLLSSGQYF
TRBV11-3,TRBJ2-1,CASSLGTGRDNEQFF
TRBV11-3,TRBJ1-1,CASSDGDTEAFF
TRBV6-5,TRBJ1-1,CASSYSSPYPTEAFF
TRBV20-1,TRBJ2-1,CSATSGTIVFF
TRBV7-9,TRBJ2-2,CASRRGTSGSSTGELFF
TRBV19,TRBJ1-2,CASRATGASLGYTF
TRBV9,TRBJ1-1,CASSVQPGNTEAFF
TRBV30,TRBJ1-5,CAWSVRSSFYLNQPQHF
TRBV5-1,TRBJ1-1,CASSWGQTMNTEAFF
TRBV7-3,TRBJ1-6,CASSLGQTGTPLHF
TRBV7-8,TRBJ1-2,CASSRDRGRGYGYTF
TRBV5-1,TRBJ2-1,CASSFLAGSSYNEQFF
TRBV5-1,TRBJ2-5,CASSPGGGPQETQYF